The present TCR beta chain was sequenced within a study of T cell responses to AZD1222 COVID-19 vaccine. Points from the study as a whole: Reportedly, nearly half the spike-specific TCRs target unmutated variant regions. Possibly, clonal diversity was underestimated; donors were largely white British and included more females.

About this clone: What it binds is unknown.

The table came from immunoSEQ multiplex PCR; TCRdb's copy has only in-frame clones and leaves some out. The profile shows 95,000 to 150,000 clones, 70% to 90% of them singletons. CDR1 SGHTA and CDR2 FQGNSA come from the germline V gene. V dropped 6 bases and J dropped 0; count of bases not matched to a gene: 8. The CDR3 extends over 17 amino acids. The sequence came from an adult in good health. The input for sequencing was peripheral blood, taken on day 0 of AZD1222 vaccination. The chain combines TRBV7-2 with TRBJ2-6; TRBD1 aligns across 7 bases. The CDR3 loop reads CASSTHGTASGANVLTF. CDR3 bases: TGTGCCAGCAGTACCCACGGGACAGCCTCTGGGGCCAACGTCCTGACTTTC.